The subject of this entry is one T cell receptor (beta chain). Its target antigen remains unknown. No base-level quality is on record; no much larger clone is a single base apart. The receptor library was made with the immunoSEQ multiplex PCR assay. What TCRdb holds here is the immuneACCESS table cut down to in-frame rearrangements. Part of the clones is not present; checked against another copy, under half of the missing clones reflect an unresolved V gene, and the others are unexplained. The sample has more than 30,000 clones on record, roughly 77% of them singletons. About 1.1% of the sample is taken by the ten largest. These data belong to a study of T cells in narcolepsy (dated 2018 in TCRdb). Study-wide context: Healthy control donors were enrolled in the study alongside patients who had narcolepsy type 1 or type 2 (NT1, NT2). Autoreactive T cells targeting hypocretin neuron self-antigens (hypocretin, TRIB2) were sought in narcolepsy patients, and TCR Vbeta sequencing was used to track clonotypes in blood and CSF.

Trimming at the junction amounts to 0 bases on V and 8 bases on J, and the germline ends lie 9 bases apart. Looking up the germline V gene yields CDR1 SGDLS and CDR2 YYNGEE. The CDR3, from cysteine to phenylalanine, totals 14 residues. This entry keeps only the CDR3 DNA: 42 bases, framed from base 1. Broad study findings and their caveats: Certain blood memory CD4+ repertoires from patients and controls had no sequences that matched autoreactive T cell clones. Plots comparing CSF and blood CD4+ T cell clonotypes from the same patient highlighted HCRT-specific and TRIB2-specific autoreactive clonotypes. According to the report, autoreactive clonotypes were detected serially in the blood of the same patients and of different patients, but not in healthy controls. Numbers of sequenced blood memory CD4+ clonotypes were comparable, averaging about 40,000 in patients and some 33,000 in controls.

For TCR Vbeta sequencing, memory CD4+ T cells were sorted ex vivo from the peripheral blood of both healthy controls and narcolepsy patients. The chain was built from TRBV9 and TRBJ1-6, with the D gene not confidently named. This TCR was sampled from a human donor with narcolepsy. Sequencing used CD45RA- memory CD4+ T cells from PBMCs. The sample's cell subset or site label, decoded: memory T cells sorted ex vivo from peripheral blood. DNA sequence: TGTGCCAGCAGCGTAGCGGCCACGGATTCACCCCTCCACTTT. It translates as CASSVAATDSPLHF.